Listed below are T cell receptor beta chains from one sample, sequenced in a study of blood T cell repertoires in COVID-19. Clones were read by immunoSEQ multiplex PCR, and TCRdb kept only the in-frame ones, dropping some. Of more than 80,000 clones listed, about 83% are singletons. Input material: peripheral blood. All receptors derive from a middle-aged man with active COVID-19. Each CDR3 is given with its conserved first and last residue. A D gene is named only where the DNA matches it firmly. Rows give clone size only sometimes, using once, few, many, or a class for an expanded clone.

d_call,j_call,v_call,clone_size,cdr3_nt,cdr3_aa
TRBD1,TRBJ2-7,TRBV4-3,once,TGCGCCAGCAGCCAGACCGGGACAGGGTTGGTCGAGCAGTACTTC,CASSQTGTGLVEQYF
NA,TRBJ1-2,TRBV25-1,NA,TGTGCCAGCAGTGACCGGGACTATGGCTACACCTTC,CASSDRDYGYTF
NA,TRBJ2-7,TRBV28,NA,TGTGCCAGCAGTTTAGGAGCGGGCCCGGCCTACGAGCAGTACTTC,CASSLGAGPAYEQYF
TRBD1,TRBJ2-5,TRBV5-8,NA,TGTGCCAGCAGCCGGGACAGGGCGGGCGAAGAGACCCAGTACTTC,CASSRDRAGEETQYF
NA,TRBJ2-2,TRBV30,NA,TGTGCCTGGAGTGTAGGGCAGATTCGGGGCGGGGAGCTGTTTTTT,CAWSVGQIRGGELFF
NA,TRBJ1-5,TRBV27,NA,TGTGCCAGCAGTTTAGGGCTTAATAGCAATCAGCCCCAGCATTTT,CASSLGLNSNQPQHF
TRBD1,TRBJ1-1,TRBV28,NA,TGTGCCAGCAGTTTTCCCACAGGGGACCTGAGCACTGAAGCTTTCTTT,CASSFPTGDLSTEAFF
NA,TRBJ1-4,TRBV6-2/TRBV6-3,NA,TGTGCCAGCAGCCTCGGGGGGAGTGAAAAACTGTTTTTT,CASSLGGSEKLFF
TRBD2,TRBJ2-3,TRBV28,NA,TGTGCCAGCAGTTTCGGTGGTAGCGGGGGGATAAGCACAGATACGCAGTATTTT,CASSFGGSGGISTDTQYF
NA,TRBJ2-7,TRBV19,NA,TGTGCCAGTAGTATTTCCGGTCTTCGCGAGCAGTACTTC,CASSISGLREQYF
TRBD1,TRBJ1-4,TRBV2,NA,TGTGCCTCACAGGGGTGGGATGAAAAACTGTTTTTT,CASQGWDEKLFF
NA,TRBJ2-1,TRBV29-1,NA,TGCAGCGTTTCCTATGGGCAGTACGCCTACAATGAGCAGTTCTTC,CSVSYGQYAYNEQFF
TRBD1,TRBJ2-5,TRBV4-1,NA,TGCGCCAGCAGCCAAGGGGCGCCGGGACAGGGGGGTTATGTTCAGTACTTC,CASSQGAPGQGGYVQYF
NA,TRBJ2-3,TRBV24-1,NA,TGTGCCACCAGTGACCCACTGAGGTTGACTAGCACAGATACGCAGTATTTT,CATSDPLRLTSTDTQYF
TRBD1,TRBJ1-1,TRBV7-9,NA,TGTGCCAGCAGCACCCGGACAGGGGGCGGCACTGAAGCTTTCTTT,CASSTRTGGGTEAFF
TRBD1,TRBJ1-2,TRBV4-1,NA,TGCGCCAGCAGCGGACCGGGACAGGGGGGCTATGGCTACACCTTC,CASSGPGQGGYGYTF
TRBD1,TRBJ1-4,TRBV2,NA,TGTGCCAGCAAGACAGGGGGCGGTGAAAAACTGTTTTTT,CASKTGGGEKLFF
TRBD2,TRBJ2-3,TRBV7-9,NA,TGTGCCAGCAGCCATAGCGGGGCCACAGATACGCAGTATTTT,CASSHSGATDTQYF
NA,TRBJ2-3,TRBV7-2,once,TGTGCCAGCAGACCCGGACAGCCCACAGATACGCAGTATTTT,CASRPGQPTDTQYF
NA,TRBJ1-4,TRBV7-8,once,TGTGCCAGCAGCTTCTGGGAGGGCAGGCTGTTTTTT,CASSFWEGRLFF
TRBD1,TRBJ2-6,TRBV4-3,NA,TGCGCCAGCAGCCGCACTACAGGGGCCGGGGCCAACGTCCTGACTTTC,CASSRTTGAGANVLTF
TRBD2,TRBJ2-3,TRBV5-5,NA,TGTGCCAGCAGCTCCACAGTCGGGGGGGATACGCAGTATTTT,CASSSTVGGDTQYF
NA,TRBJ2-3,TRBV28,NA,TGTGCCAGCAGAGCCTCGGGGGCAGATACGCAGTATTTT,CASRASGADTQYF
NA,TRBJ2-7,TRBV6-5,once,TGTGCCAGCAGTTGGACTGCTCCCCGAGGGTACTTC,CASSWTAPRGYF
TRBD1,TRBJ1-4,TRBV28,NA,TGTGCCAGCAGTAGGACAGGGGGGAGTGAAAAACTGTTTTTT,CASSRTGGSEKLFF
TRBD2,TRBJ2-3,TRBV7-9,NA,TGTGCCAGCAGCCGCGGGACTAGCGGGAAGACAGATACGCAGTATTTT,CASSRGTSGKTDTQYF
NA,TRBJ1-1,TRBV9,NA,TGTGCCAGCAGCGCACGTGCCGGGGGATGGGGCACTGAAGCTTTCTTT,CASSARAGGWGTEAFF
TRBD1,TRBJ2-2,TRBV18,NA,TGTGCCAGCTCACGAACAGGGGGAAGGGACACCGGGGAGCTGTTTTTT,CASSRTGGRDTGELFF
TRBD2,TRBJ2-3,TRBV28,NA,TGTGCCAGCAGTGACGGACTAGCGGGAGGGCCCGCCGGGAAAGATACGCAGTATTTT,CASSDGLAGGPAGKDTQYF
NA,TRBJ2-7,TRBV4-3,NA,TGCGCCAGCAGCCTTGGGCTAATCTACGAGCAGTACTTC,CASSLGLIYEQYF
NA,TRBJ1-2,TRBV29-1,NA,TGCAGCGTAGAGCGTCAGGGGATAGGCTACACCTTC,CSVERQGIGYTF
TRBD1,TRBJ2-7,TRBV7-2,NA,TGTGCCAGCAGCCCCGGGACAGTTCCTACCTACGAGCAGTACTTC,CASSPGTVPTYEQYF
NA,TRBJ2-7,TRBV5-4,NA,TGTGCCAGCAGCTTGAGGCTAGCCGGGAGCGAGCAGTACTTC,CASSLRLAGSEQYF